The 19 T cell receptor beta chains presented below share a single source sample, sequenced in a study of molecular identifiers for immune sequencing clone quantification. TCRdb re-derived calls from the PCR reads in MiXCR, one entry per CDR3 protein. The data hold nearly 650,000 distinct CDR3 sequences, with about 25% observed a single time. The sequenced sample was naive CD8+ T cells from blood, with Jurkat cell RNA spiked in. This sample's subset: FACS-sorted CD8+CD4-CCR7+CD45RA+ naive T cells. The source of these receptors is a human donor in good health. Some libraries in this study had Jurkat cell RNA spiked in.

Note on this clonotype: This could be a read error, since a much larger clone is one nucleotide away. The chain couples TRBV13 to TRBJ1-4; 7 bases are shared with TRBD1. In germline, CDR1 is PRHDT, CDR2 FYEKMQ (reference sequence). CDR3 length: 16 amino acids. CDR3 DNA sequence: TGTGCCAGCAGCCATCGGGACAGTGCAACTAATGAAAAACTGGTTTTT. Its protein product is CASSHRDSATNEKLVF.

As concerns this clonotype: An end of the junction does not agree with germline; a read error may underlie this. The chain couples TRBV20-1 to TRBJ2-7; weak D call: TRBD2 (6 bases). The CDR3 contains 13 residues. Germline V gene sequence: CDR1 DFQATT, CDR2 SNEGSKA (reference sequence). CDR3 residues: CGARSGSSYEQYF. CDR3 in DNA: TGCGGTGCTAGATCCGGGAGCTCCTACGAGCAGTACTTC.

This clonotype was found many times. The CDR3 DNA is TGTGCCAGCAGTTTCGGGACAGGTTACGAGCAGTACTTC. This gives the protein CASSFGTGYEQYF. The genes are TRBV27 and TRBJ2-7, with 8 bases aligning to TRBD1. V lost 3 bases, J lost 4 bases, and 2 bases stayed unmatched. The CDR3 extends over 13 amino acids. From germline, CDR1 is MNHEY and CDR2 SMNVEV (reference sequence).

This clonotype was counted ten times or more. J is TRBJ2-7 and V is TRBV20-1, with TRBD2 as a possible D gene (6 bases). V was trimmed by 0 bases and J by 3 bases, leaving 12 bases between them. Germline CDR1 reads DFQATT; CDR2 reads SNEGSKA (reference sequence). The CDR3 has 14 amino acids. The CDR3 nucleotides read TGCAGTGCTAGAGATCGATCGGGGGTCTACGAGCAGTACTTC. Protein product: CSARDRSGVYEQYF.

V gene TRBV4-1 combines with J gene TRBJ1-1; 11 bases fit TRBD1. Germline CDR1 reads MGHRA; CDR2 reads YSYEKL. The CDR3 is 15 amino acids. Trimming cost V 3 bases and J 11 bases; bases outside gene matches: 11. The CDR3 region has the DNA TGCGCCAGCAGCCAGGATGGGACAGGGGGTTTGGCCGCTTTCTTT. Translation: CASSQDGTGGLAAFF.

This clonotype appeared many times. J is TRBJ2-3 and V is TRBV20-1; D might be TRBD1 (5 bases). The CDR3 runs to 16 residues. Germline V CDR1 and CDR2: DFQATT, SNEGSKA (reference sequence). The V end lost 0 bases, the J end lost 2 bases, and 15 bases lay between the germline ends. CDR3 residues: CSARDSRGLITDTQYF. DNA of the CDR3: TGCAGTGCTAGAGATAGTAGGGGATTAATCACAGATACGCAGTATTTT.

For this clonotype: Compared with germline, one end of the junction differs, possibly owing to a read error. The V call is TRBV14, the J call TRBJ2-1, with D perhaps matching TRBD2 (5 bases). Germline V CDR1 and CDR2: SGHDN, FVKESK. CDR3 length: 15 amino acids. The CDR3 region is CASSPREEDYNEQFF. The CDR3 nucleotides are TGTGCCAGCAGCCCACGGGAAGAAGACTACAACGAGCAGTTCTTC.

This clonotype has just a few counts. The chain carries TRBV6-2 or TRBV6-3 and TRBJ1-1; D gene unclear. Trimming took off 8 bases at V and 1 base at J, with 14 bases between the two ends. This CDR3 comprises 14 residues. CDR1 and CDR2 from the germline V gene are MNHEY and SVGEGT. CDR3 bases: TGTGCCAGCGGTTGGGGAAGGCAGAACACTGAAGCTTTCTTT. This sequence encodes CASGWGRQNTEAFF.

This clonotype was recorded at least ten times. V and J are TRBV18 and TRBJ2-3; TRBD1 or TRBD2 may be the D gene (6 bases each). CDR3 length: 17 amino acids. Germline CDR1 is KGHSH and CDR2 is LQKENI. V lost 3 bases, J lost 6 bases, and 22 bases lay in between. The chain's CDR3 is CASSPASSVRGPDTQYF. The CDR3 DNA reads TGTGCCAGCTCACCCGCCAGCAGCGTACGGGGGCCGGATACGCAGTATTTT.

This clonotype has ten or more counts. In nucleotides, the CDR3 is TGTGCCAGCAGCTCAGGGACAATGGAATGGAACTATGGCTACACCTTC. The encoded protein is CASSSGTMEWNYGYTF. The J gene is TRBJ1-2, the V gene TRBV14, with a possible D match to TRBD1 (6 bases). The V end lost 5 bases, the J end lost 2 bases, and 18 bases lay between the germline ends. Per germline, CDR1 SGHDN and CDR2 FVKESK. The CDR3 is 16 residues long.

In regard to this clonotype: Just one base apart from a much larger clone, this may be a read error. The J gene is TRBJ1-1, the V gene TRBV12-3 or TRBV12-4; D gene uncertain. The CDR3 is made up of 15 amino acids. CDR3 region: CVSRTMDYLNTEAFF. In DNA form, the CDR3 reads TGTGTCAGCAGAACAATGGATTACCTCAACACTGAAGCTTTCTTT.

The chain uses TRBV2 and TRBJ2-7; D is possibly TRBD1 (6 bases). CDR1 and CDR2 from the germline V gene are SNHLY and FYNNEI. Trimming took 8 bases from V and 6 from J, leaving 17 bases between them. The CDR3 contains 13 residues. The CDR3: CASRRGSRVEQYF. The CDR3 region has the DNA TGTGCCAGCCGCAGGGGCAGCAGGGTCGAGCAGTACTTC.

This chain links TRBV15 with TRBJ2-3; 9 bases agree with TRBD2. V dropped 1 base and J dropped 2; count of bases not matched to a gene: 10. Germline lookup yields CDR1 LNHNV and CDR2 YYDKDF (reference sequence). This CDR3 spans 18 amino acids. The CDR3 here is CATSRVLPRGGDTDTQYF. Written as DNA, the CDR3 is TGTGCCACCAGCAGAGTCCTCCCGCGGGGGGGCGACACAGATACGCAGTATTTT.

In this sample, this clonotype turned up many times. The chain recombines TRBV13 with TRBJ2-4; TRBD2 agrees at 10 bases. This CDR3 contains 16 residues. V lost 0 bases, J lost 8 bases, and 7 bases stayed unmatched. Germline lookup yields CDR1 PRHDT and CDR2 FYEKMQ (reference sequence). The CDR3 loop reads CASSLGGAGGEDIQYF. In DNA form, the CDR3 reads TGTGCCAGCAGCTTAGGAGGAGCGGGGGGGGAGGACATTCAGTACTTC. Complete variable domain (other parts from reference TRBV13 and TRBJ2-4): AAGVIQSPRHLIKEKRETATLKCYPIPRHDTVYWYQQGPGQDPQFLISFYEKMQSDKGSIPDRFSAQQFSDYHSELNMSSLELGDSALYFCASSLGGAGGEDIQYFGAGTRLSVL.

The gene calls are TRBV30 and TRBJ1-1, with D perhaps matching TRBD1 (6 bases). Trimming took off 0 bases at V and 7 bases at J, with 12 bases between the two ends. This CDR3 comprises 13 residues. From germline, CDR1 is GTSNPN and CDR2 SVGIG (reference sequence). The CDR3 loop reads CAWSVRGGGEAFF. CDR3 in DNA: TGTGCCTGGAGTGTACGAGGGGGTGGTGAAGCTTTCTTT.

This clonotype showed up many times. The chain carries TRBV6-5 and TRBJ2-5; D gene uncertain. The germline V gene has CDR1 MNHEY and CDR2 SVGAGI. The V end was cut by 3 bases, the J end by 5 bases, with 7 bases between. The length of the CDR3 is 12 residues. The CDR3: CASSYDFETQYF. In nucleotides, the CDR3 is TGTGCCAGCAGTTATGACTTTGAGACCCAGTACTTC.

This clonotype was recorded at least ten times. The chain has TRBV27 and TRBJ1-5, with a possible D match to TRBD1 (6 bases). V gave up 5 bases and J gave up 5 bases, with 13 bases separating them. The CDR3 covers 14 residues. Germline V gene data show CDR1 as MNHEY and CDR2 as SMNVEV (reference sequence). CDR3 residues: CASSNRVPHQPQHF. The CDR3 coding sequence is TGTGCCAGCAGTAACAGGGTACCCCATCAGCCCCAGCATTTT.

This clonotype occurred many times. The rearrangement joins TRBV3-1 to TRBJ2-1; D gene unclear. The CDR3 covers 16 residues. V shed 0 bases and J shed 4 bases, with 13 bases lying between them. CDR1 is LGHDT, CDR2 YNNKEL, per germline (reference sequence). The CDR3, as DNA: TGTGCCAGCAGCCAAGACCCTGACCCCGATTACAATGAGCAGTTCTTC. Its translation is CASSQDPDPDYNEQFF.

This clonotype was observed a handful of times. The chain couples TRBV4-3 to TRBJ2-7; 7 bases align to TRBD1. Trimming at V came to 8 bases and at J to 2 bases, leaving 12 bases not matched to a gene. The CDR3 sequence is 15 residues long. Germline V CDR1 and CDR2: LGHNA, YSLEER. The CDR3 nucleotides read TGCGCCAGCGGTGCCGGGACAGCGTCGACCTACGAGCAGTACTTC. This encodes CASGAGTASTYEQYF.